Below, 22 T cell receptor beta chains from the same sample are listed, as sequenced in a study of blood T cell repertoires in COVID-19. Libraries were prepared by immunoSEQ multiplex PCR; TCRdb keeps only in-frame clonotypes and omits some of them. The repertoire holds 70,000 to 95,000 clones, around 81% seen once, with over 15% in the top ten. Sequencing was performed on peripheral blood. These receptors came from a man older than 75 with active or convalescent COVID-19.

The chain joins TRBV19 to TRBJ1-2, with D hard to call. The CDR3 spans 15 residues. CDR1 and CDR2 from the germline V gene are LNHDA and SQIVND (reference sequence). The ends were cut back, 7 bases at V and 7 bases at J, with 22 bases in the middle. The CDR3 loop reads CASTGRADLVVGYTF. The CDR3 region has the DNA TGTGCCAGTACGGGGAGGGCGGATTTAGTCGTTGGCTACACCTTC.

The rearrangement joins TRBV28 to TRBJ2-7; D unclear. The CDR3 consists of 12 residues. Germline assignment: CDR1 MDHEN and CDR2 SYDVKM. V shed 5 bases and J shed 2 bases, with 7 bases lying between them. CDR3 region: CASSRRTYEQYV. In DNA form, the CDR3 reads TGTGCCAGCAGTCGCAGAACCTACGAGCAGTACGTC.

The rearrangement uses TRBV13 and TRBJ2-2; D gene ambiguous. The CDR3 spans 17 residues. Deletions cut 3 bases from V and 1 base from J, with 15 bases between. Germline V gene lookup returns CDR1 PRHDT and CDR2 FYEKMQ (reference sequence). The CDR3 reads CASSLRFVSKNTGELFF. CDR3 nucleotides: TGTGCCAGCAGCTTGCGGTTCGTTTCGAAGAACACCGGGGAGCTGTTTTTT.

The chain is built from TRBV5-1 and TRBJ2-1; 11 bases are shared with TRBD2. The germline V gene has CDR1 SGHRS and CDR2 YFSETQ. CDR3 length: 15 residues. V shed 0 bases and J 7 bases; nucleotides not matched to a gene: 3. CDR3: CASSLGLAGGNEQFF. The CDR3 nucleotides read TGCGCCAGCAGCTTGGGCCTAGCGGGAGGAAATGAGCAGTTCTTC.

Remarks on this clone: Compared with germline, one end of the junction differs, possibly owing to a read error. The rearrangement uses TRBV19 and TRBJ1-1; D possibly corresponds to TRBD1 (6 bases). The CDR3 length is 16 residues. Germline CDR1 is LNHDA and CDR2 is SQIVND (reference sequence). The CDR3 DNA sequence: TGTGCCAGTAGTATGGTGTCGACAGGCCTGAACGCTGAAGCTTTCTTT. This codes for CASSMVSTGLNAEAFF.

The chain uses TRBV5-1 and TRBJ2-3, with 14 bases lining up with TRBD2. Germline-derived CDR1 and CDR2 are SGHRS and YFSETQ. Trimming at V came to 4 bases and at J to 6 bases, leaving 7 bases not matched to a gene. This CDR3 comprises 16 residues. CDR3 sequence (DNA): TGCGCCAGCAGCGAAAGACTAGCGGGGGGGATGGATACGCAGTATTTT. Protein sequence: CASSERLAGGMDTQYF.

This chain uses TRBV7-8 with TRBJ1-6; TRBD1 might be the D (6 bases). The CDR3 totals 15 residues. Trimming removed 3 bases from V and 7 bases from J, with 13 bases in between. Germline V lookup: CDR1 SGHVS, CDR2 FQNEAQ. CDR3 sequence: CASSFGPGENSPLHF. In DNA form, the CDR3 reads TGTGCCAGCAGCTTTGGGCCAGGGGAGAATTCACCCCTCCACTTT.

In the case of this clone: This specimen includes other DNA sequences encoding the same CDR3. The chain combines TRBV18 with TRBJ1-1; perhaps TRBD1 as D (5 bases). This CDR3 region has 15 residues. Per germline, CDR1 KGHSH and CDR2 LQKENI. V lost 2 bases, J lost 1 base, and 11 bases lay in between. CDR3 region: CASSPGQGGNTEAFF. DNA for the CDR3: TGTGCCAGCTCACCAGGCCAGGGAGGGAACACTGAAGCTTTCTTT.

The sample holds one count of this clone. The chain employs TRBV5-4 and TRBJ2-2, with D perhaps matching TRBD2 (5 bases). CDR1 and CDR2 (germline): SGHNT, YYREEE (reference sequence). Trimming cost V 0 bases and J 4 bases, with 10 bases left between them. The CDR3 is 15 amino acids. CDR3 nucleotide sequence: TGTGCCAGCAGCTTGGCCCGTAGCGCCACCGGGGAGCTGTTTTTT. It translates to CASSLARSATGELFF.

The chain carries TRBV4-1 and TRBJ1-2; D may be TRBD1 (6 bases). This CDR3 comprises 17 residues. Germline V gene sequence: CDR1 MGHRA, CDR2 YSYEKL. V shed 4 bases and J shed 2 bases, with 20 bases lying between them. The CDR3 nucleotides read TGCGCCAGCAGCCGAAGCGGGGCGGGGGGCCAAAACTATGGCTACACCTTC. It codes for CASSRSGAGGQNYGYTF.

The CDR3 reads CASSLRQVRYEQYV. The CDR3 DNA sequence: TGTGCCAGCAGCTTGAGACAGGTTCGGTACGAGCAGTACGTC. V usage is TRBV5-6 and J usage is TRBJ2-7, with D possibly being TRBD1 (6 bases). Germline CDR1 reads SGHDT; CDR2 reads YYEEEE. The CDR3 runs 14 residues. V lost 1 base, J lost 4 bases, and 12 bases lay in between.

The chain recombines TRBV9 with TRBJ2-1; TRBD2 matches at 8 bases. The trim removed 0 bases at V and 7 bases at J, leaving 9 bases unmatched. Germline lookup yields CDR1 SGDLS and CDR2 YYNGEE. The CDR3 sequence is 16 residues long. In nucleotides, the CDR3 is TGTGCCAGCAGCGTAGCTTTTAGCGGGATCGAAAATGAGCAGTTCTTC. It encodes CASSVAFSGIENEQFF. Using reference TRBV9 and TRBJ2-1 for the parts outside the CDR3, the full variable domain is DSGVTQTPKHLITATGQRVTLRCSPRSGDLSVYWYQQSLDQGLQFLIQYYNGEERAKGNILERFSAQQFPDLHSELNLSSLELGDSALYFCASSVAFSGIENEQFFGPGTRLTVL.

The genes are TRBV15 and TRBJ2-2; 8 nucleotides match TRBD2. Germline CDR1 and CDR2: LNHNV and YYDKDF (reference sequence). The CDR3 totals 16 residues. The junction had 6 bases not matched to a gene; V was cut back by 0 bases and J by 6 bases. The CDR3: CATSRDLAGRSGELFF. DNA of the CDR3: TGTGCCACCAGCAGAGATCTAGCGGGTCGGTCCGGGGAGCTGTTTTTT.

This sequence joins TRBV29-1 and TRBJ1-5; no reliable D call. Germline V gene lookup returns CDR1 SQVTM and CDR2 ANQGSEA. Between the trimmed V and J ends, which lost 4 bases and 5 bases, there was a span of 12 bases. This CDR3 region has 13 residues. The CDR3 reads CSVGDQQYQPQHF. Written as DNA, the CDR3 is TGCAGCGTTGGAGACCAACAATATCAGCCCCAGCATTTT.

Notes on this clone: The sample contains more than one DNA sequence encoding this CDR3. The chain carries TRBV18 and TRBJ1-2; possible D gene TRBD1, 5 bases. The V end lost 0 bases, the J end lost 4 bases, and 6 bases lay between the germline ends. CDR1 and CDR2 (germline): KGHSH, LQKENI. The CDR3 is 13 residues long. CDR3 nucleotides: TGTGCCAGCTCACCACCGGGACTCTATGGCTACACCTTC. Encoded protein: CASSPPGLYGYTF.

This clone was recorded a few times. The V gene is TRBV19, the J gene TRBJ2-2, with D maybe TRBD1 (6 bases). Trimming took 5 bases from V and 4 from J, leaving 14 bases between them. Germline V gene data show CDR1 as LNHDA and CDR2 as SQIVND (reference sequence). The CDR3 length is 15 residues. Here the CDR3 reads CASSAPGVGTGELFF. For the CDR3, the DNA is TGTGCCAGTAGTGCCCCAGGGGTGGGCACCGGGGAGCTGTTTTTT.

The V gene is TRBV24-1, the J gene TRBJ2-5, with 7 nucleotides matching TRBD1. This CDR3 has 16 residues. V lost 3 bases, J lost 2 bases, and 8 bases stayed unmatched. The germline CDR1 and CDR2 sequences are KGHDR and SFDVKD. CDR3 loop: CATSDRQGEGQETQYF. The CDR3 DNA sequence: TGTGCCACCAGTGATCGACAGGGAGAAGGACAAGAGACCCAGTACTTC.

This rearrangement joins TRBV7-8 to TRBJ2-7; 11 bases are shared with TRBD1. Germline loops: CDR1 SGHVS, CDR2 FQNEAQ. The junction had 1 base not matched to a gene; V was cut back by 3 bases and J by 6 bases. This CDR3 region has 13 residues. CDR3 in DNA: TGTGCCAGCAGCTTTGGGACAGGGGGCGAGCAGTACGTC. This gives the protein CASSFGTGGEQYV.

This clone was counted only a few times. The chain has TRBV4-2 and TRBJ2-1; 7 bases fit TRBD2. Trimming removed 1 base from V and 5 bases from J; junction bases left unmatched: 5. This CDR3 has 15 amino acids. In germline, CDR1 is LGHNA, CDR2 YNFKEQ. For the CDR3, the DNA is TGTGCCAGCAGCCAAGGACTAGCTGCCCACAATGAGCAGTTCTTC. Translated: CASSQGLAAHNEQFF.

The V and J genes are TRBV19 and TRBJ2-2, with a weak D call TRBD2 (6 bases). The germline V and J ends were trimmed by 3 bases and 2 bases, with 16 bases remaining between them. This CDR3 contains 17 residues. CDR1 is LNHDA and CDR2 is SQIVND in the germline V gene (reference sequence). The CDR3 loop is CASSMYGRITNTGELFF. The DNA of the CDR3 is TGTGCCAGTAGTATGTACGGGAGAATCACAAACACCGGGGAGCTGTTTTTT.

The chain is built from TRBV12-5 and TRBJ1-5; D unclear. Per the germline V gene, CDR1 is LGHNT and CDR2 is FRNRAP. Trimming removed 7 bases from V and 2 bases from J, with 9 bases in between. The CDR3 length is 13 residues. CDR3 residues: CASVLTGNQPQHF. CDR3 DNA sequence: TGTGCTAGTGTCCTCACGGGCAATCAGCCCCAGCATTTT.

The chain combines TRBV12-3 or TRBV12-4 with TRBJ2-1; D not certain. Trimming removed 4 bases at V and 4 bases at J, with 5 bases between. This CDR3 spans 12 amino acids. This CDR3 reads CASSSLYNEQFF. In DNA form, the CDR3 reads TGTGCCAGCAGTTCCTTATACAATGAGCAGTTCTTC.